This TCR beta chain was captured by sequencing in a study of blood T cell repertoires in COVID-19. This CDR3 comprises 14 residues. Looked up from germline, CDR1 is MGHRA and CDR2 is YSYEKL. Trimming left V 0 bases short and J 9 bases short, with 12 bases between. Under the authors' procedure: Amplification of reference gene primers provided the estimated nucleated cell counts. Data came from immunoSEQ multiplex PCR; TCRdb stores just in-frame clones and leaves some out. D and trimming come from the DNA, and the V and J calls and clone size come from that table. This sample has about 100,000 clones, with about 85% found just once.

The sequenced sample consisted of peripheral blood. This chain joins TRBV4-1 and TRBJ2-1; D possibly corresponds to TRBD2 (5 bases). This TCR was recovered from a man in his sixties with acute or convalescent COVID-19. CDR3 protein: CASSQDRRSGEQFF. The CDR3 DNA follows: TGCGCCAGCAGCCAAGATCGAAGGAGCGGTGAGCAGTTCTTC.